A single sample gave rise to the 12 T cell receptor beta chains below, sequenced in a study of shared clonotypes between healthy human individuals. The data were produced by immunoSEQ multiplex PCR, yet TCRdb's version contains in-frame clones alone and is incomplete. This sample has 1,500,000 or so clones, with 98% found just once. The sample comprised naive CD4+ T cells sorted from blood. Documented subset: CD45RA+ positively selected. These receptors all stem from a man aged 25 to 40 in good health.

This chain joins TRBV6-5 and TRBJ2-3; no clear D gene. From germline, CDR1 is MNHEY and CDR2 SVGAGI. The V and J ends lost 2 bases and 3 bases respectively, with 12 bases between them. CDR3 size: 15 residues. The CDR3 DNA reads TGTGCCAGCAGTTACAGGTCAGATGGGACAGATACGCAGTATTTT. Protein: CASSYRSDGTDTQYF.

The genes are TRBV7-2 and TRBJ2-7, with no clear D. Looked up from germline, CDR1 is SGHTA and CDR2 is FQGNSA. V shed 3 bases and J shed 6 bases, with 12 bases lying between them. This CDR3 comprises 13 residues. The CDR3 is CASSFGLPSEQYF. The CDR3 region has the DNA TGTGCCAGCAGCTTTGGATTACCCTCCGAGCAGTACTTC.

This chain's CDR3 is CATSRGLLETQYF. Here the CDR3 DNA reads TGTGCCACCAGCAGAGGCTTGTTGGAGACCCAGTACTTC. This chain uses TRBV15 with TRBJ2-5; D not resolved. The CDR3 is 13 residues long. Germline V gives CDR1 LNHNV, CDR2 YYDKDF (reference sequence). The V and J ends lost 1 base and 5 bases respectively, with 8 bases between them.

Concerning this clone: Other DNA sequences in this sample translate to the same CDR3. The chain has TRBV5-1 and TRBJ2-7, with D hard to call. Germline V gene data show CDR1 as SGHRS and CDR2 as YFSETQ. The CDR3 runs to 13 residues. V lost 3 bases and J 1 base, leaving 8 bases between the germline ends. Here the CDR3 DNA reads TGCGCCAGCAGCTCTGACGGTTCCTACGAGCAGTACTTC. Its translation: CASSSDGSYEQYF.

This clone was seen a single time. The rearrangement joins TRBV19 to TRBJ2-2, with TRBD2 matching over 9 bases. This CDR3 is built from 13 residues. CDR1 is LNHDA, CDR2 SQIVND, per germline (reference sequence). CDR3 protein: CACSGLAVGELFF. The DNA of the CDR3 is TGTGCTTGCTCGGGACTAGCTGTCGGGGAGCTGTTTTTT.

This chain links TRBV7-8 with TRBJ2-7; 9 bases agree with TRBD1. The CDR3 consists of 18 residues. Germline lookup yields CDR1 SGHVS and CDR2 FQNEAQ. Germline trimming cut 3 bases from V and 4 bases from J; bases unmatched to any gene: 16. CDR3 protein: CASSFNPLATGGPYEQYF. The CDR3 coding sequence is TGTGCCAGCAGCTTTAATCCCCTAGCGACAGGGGGACCTTACGAGCAGTACTTC.

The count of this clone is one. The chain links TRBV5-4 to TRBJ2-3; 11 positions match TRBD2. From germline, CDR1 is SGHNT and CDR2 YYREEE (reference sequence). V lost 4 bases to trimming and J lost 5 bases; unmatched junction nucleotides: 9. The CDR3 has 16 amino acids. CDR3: CASSPGTSGWGDTQYF. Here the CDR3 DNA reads TGTGCCAGCAGCCCAGGGACTAGCGGTTGGGGAGATACGCAGTATTTT.

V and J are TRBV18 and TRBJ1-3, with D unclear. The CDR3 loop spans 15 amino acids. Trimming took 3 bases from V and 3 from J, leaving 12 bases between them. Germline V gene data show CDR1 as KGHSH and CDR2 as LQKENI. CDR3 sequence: CASSPTQQIGNTIYF. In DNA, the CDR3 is TGTGCCAGCTCACCGACCCAACAGATTGGAAACACCATATATTTT.

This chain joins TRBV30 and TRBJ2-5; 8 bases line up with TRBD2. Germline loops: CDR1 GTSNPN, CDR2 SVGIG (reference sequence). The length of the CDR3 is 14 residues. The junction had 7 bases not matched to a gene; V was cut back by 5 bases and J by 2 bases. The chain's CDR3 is CAWGKRERQETQYF. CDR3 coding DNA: TGTGCCTGGGGAAAGCGGGAGCGGCAAGAGACCCAGTACTTC.

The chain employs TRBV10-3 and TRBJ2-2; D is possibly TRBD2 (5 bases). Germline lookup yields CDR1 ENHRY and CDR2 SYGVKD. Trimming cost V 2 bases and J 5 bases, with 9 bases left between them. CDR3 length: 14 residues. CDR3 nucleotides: TGTGCCATCAGTGAGCGGACTCTAACCGGGGAGCTGTTTTTT. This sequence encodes CAISERTLTGELFF.

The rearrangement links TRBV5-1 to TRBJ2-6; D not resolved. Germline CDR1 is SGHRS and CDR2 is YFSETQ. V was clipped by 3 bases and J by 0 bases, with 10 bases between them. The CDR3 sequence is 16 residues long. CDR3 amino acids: CASSSFKYSGANVLTF. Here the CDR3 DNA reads TGCGCCAGCAGCTCGTTTAAATACTCTGGGGCCAACGTCCTGACTTTC.

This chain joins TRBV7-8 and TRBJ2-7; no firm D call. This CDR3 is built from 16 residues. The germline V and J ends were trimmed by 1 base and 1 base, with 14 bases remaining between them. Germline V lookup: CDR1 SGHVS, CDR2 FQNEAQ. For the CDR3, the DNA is TGTGCCAGCAGCTTAGGCAACACAGTCTTATCCTACGAGCAGTACTTC. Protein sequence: CASSLGNTVLSYEQYF.